What follows describes a single T cell receptor beta chain. Which antigen it targets is not known. Per-base quality was not reported, and no clone a single base away is much larger than it. The germline V gene encodes CDR1 SGHNT and CDR2 YYREEE (reference sequence). The CDR3 has 14 amino acids, counting the end cysteine and phenylalanine. The DNA shown is the 42-base CDR3, in frame from base 1. Unmatched junction bases come to 5, with V trimmed by 4 bases and J by 4 bases. These data are taken from a study of blood T cell repertoires in COVID-19 (dated by TCRdb to 2019 to 2021). For context, the study as a whole: Samples covering the acute and convalescent phases of COVID-19 were provided by collaborators in the United States, Italy and Spain. The prospective study material was composed of cDNA or gDNA derived from T cells, B-cell-depleted T cells, or PBMCs. Subjects who had been exposed to COVID-19, were actively infected with it, or had recovered from it provided the deeply sampled blood TCRbeta repertoires that made up the dataset. A freely available public database, intended as a resource for researchers studying the immune response to SARS-CoV-2, is where the repertoires were released. Samples were obtained from the ongoing ImmuneRACE study (first 160 participants) and from over 1,000 subjects provided by 6 global collaborators. Nearly every sample came with metadata listing a de-identified subject ID, COVID-19 status, age in years and sex. Where available, HLA class I and class II types were taken from metadata supplied by the sample provider and were not determined by assay-based typing.

Participants in the prospective study were aged roughly 18 to 100 years, lived in under 30 United States geographic areas, and enrolled through a virtual design. To assign participants to cohorts, the prospective study relied on clinical history that participants themselves reported in a screening survey and a study questionnaire. Recovered participants in ImmuneRACE Cohort 3 were defined as having two consecutive negative NP/OP PCR tests, clearance from a healthcare professional, or resolution of symptoms. In the prospective study, mobile phlebotomists collected whole blood, serum and a nasopharyngeal or oropharyngeal swab from each participant. Participants in the prospective study had the option to provide additional blood draws and questionnaires over a roughly 2-month period. Before DNA extraction, prospective study blood samples were shipped either frozen or at room temperature. The immunoSEQ Assay, a bias-controlled multiplex PCR, was used to amplify TCRbeta CDR3 regions from genomic DNA. In the authors' own workflow: Nucleated cell counts per sample were estimated from amplification of reference gene primers within the assay. To quantify the absolute abundance of each unique TCRbeta CDR3 rearrangement, sequence reads were collapsed and filtered. For each sample, productive Simpson clonality was calculated as the square root of Simpson's diversity index across productive rearrangements. This is the immuneACCESS table as TCRdb keeps it, with only in-frame sequences that have V and J called. A part of the clones is gone; compared with another copy, unresolved V genes explain less than half, and the rest is unexplained. That table furnishes V, J and clone size, whereas the DNA furnished D and trimming. This sample comprises about 330,000 clones, more than 90% of them detected only once. Approximately 17% of the sample is held by the ten biggest clonotypes.

What the authors observed across the whole study: Clinical and demographic metadata were provided uncurated, with the amount varying by source and participant.

The source is a woman in her 30s who had recovered from COVID-19. This sequence uses TRBV5-4 and TRBJ2-5, and 9 junctional nucleotides match TRBD1. Sequencing used PBMCs or T cells enriched from blood (not recorded which). The bases read TGTGCCAGCAGCCTCGACAGGGGGGGAGAGACCCAGTACTTC. This gives the protein CASSLDRGGETQYF.